Listed below are T cell receptor beta chains from one sample, sequenced in a study of blood T cells in healthy people across ages. Each CDR3 protein is one row after TCRdb ran MiXCR on the 5' RACE reads. The sample yields under 1 million distinct CDR3 sequences, 40% to 50% seen once. The sequenced sample consisted of blood. These receptors all stem from a man in his sixties in good health. Both conserved end residues are part of each CDR3. A D gene is named only where the DNA matches it firmly. Some rows have no size entry. The others give once, few or many, or a class for an expanded clone.

TRBV20-1	.	.	TRBJ1-2	TGCAGTGCTAGAGAGGAGCAGACCTGTGGCTACACCTTC	CSAREEQTCGYTF
TRBV19	.	.	TRBJ2-1	TGTGCCAGTAGCTCATTATCGAAAGGAAATGAGCAGTTCTTC	CASSSLSKGNEQFF
TRBV27	.	TRBD1	TRBJ2-1	TGTGCCAGCAGTCCAAACCCAACAGGGGACAATGAGCAGTTCTTC	CASSPNPTGDNEQFF
TRBV9	many	.	TRBJ1-5	TGTGCCAGCAGCGTAGGCACTCTACCTAATCAGCCCCAGCATTTT	CASSVGTLPNQPQHF
TRBV10-3	few	.	TRBJ2-5	TGTGCCATCAGTGAGCCAGACCACCAAGAGACCCAGTACTTC	CAISEPDHQETQYF
TRBV12-3/TRBV12-4	.	TRBD2	TRBJ2-5	TGTGCCAGCAAGGACGGGGCCGGGACTAGGGGGACCCAGTACTTC	CASKDGAGTRGTQYF
TRBV4-3	.	.	TRBJ2-7	TGCGCCAGCAGCCAAGATGACGGGGGTAAATACGAGCAGTACTTC	CASSQDDGGKYEQYF
TRBV7-9	.	.	TRBJ1-3	TGTGCCAGCAGCTTAGAGGTCTCTGGAAACACCATATATTTT	CASSLEVSGNTIYF
TRBV20-1	.	TRBD2	TRBJ2-1	TGCAGTGCTGGGACTAGCGTGGGTCCCTACAATGAGCAGTTCTTC	CSAGTSVGPYNEQFF
TRBV7-2	few	TRBD1	TRBJ1-4	TGTGCCAGCAGCTTGATGGGGACAGGAGGCGAAAAACTGTTTTTT	CASSLMGTGGEKLFF
TRBV6-2/TRBV6-3	once	.	TRBJ1-5	TGTGCCAGCCAGGGATCCCATCAGCCCCAGCATTTT	CASQGSHQPQHF
TRBV7-2	few	.	TRBJ2-3	TGTGCCAGCAGCTTAGGAGGGTTTGGCACCACAGATACGCAGTATTTT	CASSLGGFGTTDTQYF
TRBV5-4	few	.	TRBJ2-1	TGTGCCAGCAGCTTTGGTGGGGGGGCCACCTACAATGAGCAGTTCTTC	CASSFGGGATYNEQFF
TRBV29-1	.	.	TRBJ2-7	TGCAGCGTATCTCTATGGGGGGACGAGCAGTACTTC	CSVSLWGDEQYF
TRBV4-3	few	TRBD2	TRBJ2-3	TGCGCCAGCAGCCAAGATAGTTCGGGGTCCGGGGGGACGCAGTATTTT	CASSQDSSGSGGTQYF
TRBV7-6	.	TRBD1	TRBJ2-5	TGTGCCAGCAGCTCGACAGGGGAGCAAGGGACCCAGTACTTC	CASSSTGEQGTQYF
TRBV18	.	.	TRBJ2-5	TGTGCCAGCCCACCACAAAGCCAAGAGACCCAGTACTTC	CASPPQSQETQYF
TRBV20-1	many	.	TRBJ2-4	TGCAGTGCTCCATGGGGGGTGGAAAACATTCAGTACTTC	CSAPWGVENIQYF
TRBV6-2/TRBV6-3	few	TRBD1	TRBJ2-7	TGTGCCAGCAGTTACGGACAGGGGGCGGCCTACGAGCAGTACTTC	CASSYGQGAAYEQYF
TRBV2	.	TRBD1	TRBJ2-5	TGTGCCAGCAGCCGGGACAGGGGGGACCAAGAGACCCAGTACTTC	CASSRDRGDQETQYF
TRBV27	.	.	TRBJ2-3	TGTGCCAGCAGTTTACAGGAGAGAGCAGATACGCAGTATTTT	CASSLQERADTQYF
TRBV14	.	.	TRBJ1-6	TGTGCCAGCAGCCTTTGGGGGACTATAAATAATTCACCCCTCCACTTT	CASSLWGTINNSPLHF
TRBV9	.	.	TRBJ1-1	TGTGCCAGCAGCGCGGGGTGGGGCACTGAAGCTTTCTTT	CASSAGWGTEAFF
TRBV5-8	.	TRBD1	TRBJ1-4	TGTGCCAGCAGCTTGGGACAGGGGGGTCGAGAAAAACTGTTTTTT	CASSLGQGGREKLFF
TRBV12-3/TRBV12-4	.	.	TRBJ2-1	TGTGCTGACGGCCAAAATGGCAACAATGAGCAGTTCTTC	CADGQNGNNEQFF
TRBV7-2	.	.	TRBJ2-1	TGTGCCAGCAGCCCAGAGGGCAGGGAACGTTCCAATGAGCAGTTCTTC	CASSPEGRERSNEQFF
TRBV4-3	.	.	TRBJ2-7	TGCGCCAGCAGCCAAGGATCGCAGGGCTACGAGCAGTACTTC	CASSQGSQGYEQYF
TRBV6-4	.	.	TRBJ2-2	TGTGCCAGCAGTGTTACCCGGGAGACCGGGGAGCTGTTTTTT	CASSVTRETGELFF
TRBV9	.	.	TRBJ1-2	TGTGCCAGCAGCTCTAGGGGGGAGTTCTATGGCTACACCTTC	CASSSRGEFYGYTF
TRBV20-1	.	.	TRBJ2-1	TGCAGTGCTGCCCACGGGATGCGGGGACTTTACAATGAGCAGTTCTTC	CSAAHGMRGLYNEQFF
TRBV4-3	few	TRBD2	TRBJ2-3	TGCGCCAGCAGCAAGCGACTAGCGGGTAACACAGATACGCAGTATTTT	CASSKRLAGNTDTQYF
TRBV2	few	.	TRBJ2-5	TGTGCCAGCAGTGAAAATTGGGTTGGGGAGACCCAGTACTTC	CASSENWVGETQYF
TRBV4-3	.	TRBD2	TRBJ2-3	TGCGCCAGCAGCCAAGATATCCTAGCGGGGGGGTGGGCAGATACGCAGTATTTT	CASSQDILAGGWADTQYF
TRBV5-4	.	TRBD2	TRBJ2-3	TGTGCCAGCAGCCTTAGCGGGATGCGAGATACGCAGTATTTT	CASSLSGMRDTQYF
TRBV9	.	TRBD2	TRBJ2-1	TGTGCCAGCAGCGCCCGGGATAGCGGGGGTAGTTCGGAGCAGTTCTTC	CASSARDSGGSSEQFF
TRBV5-1	few	.	TRBJ2-1	TGCGCCAGCAGCCCGGAAACTAGTAACAATGAGCAGTTCTTC	CASSPETSNNEQFF
TRBV27	few	.	TRBJ2-1	TGTGCCAGCAGCCGCTCAGGGGGGCCTTTCAGTGAGCAGTTCTTC	CASSRSGGPFSEQFF
TRBV5-1	.	.	TRBJ1-1	TGCGCCAGCAGCCCTGTGACTATGAACACTGAAGCTTTCTTT	CASSPVTMNTEAFF
TRBV7-9	.	.	TRBJ2-1	TGTGCCAGCAGCTTATCCCCGGGGCCCAATGAGCAGTTCTTC	CASSLSPGPNEQFF
TRBV6-2/TRBV6-3	.	.	TRBJ1-2	TGTGCCAGCAGTTACTCTGCGGGTAAGGCCTATGGCTACACCTTC	CASSYSAGKAYGYTF
TRBV6-6	.	TRBD1	TRBJ2-5	TGTGCCAGCAGTTTAGGGGGGACAGGCTACCAAGAGACCCAGTACTTC	CASSLGGTGYQETQYF
TRBV29-1	.	.	TRBJ1-1	TGCAGCGTTGCAGGGCTTCAGAACACTGAAGCTTTCTTT	CSVAGLQNTEAFF
TRBV2	.	.	TRBJ2-5	TGTGCCAGCAGGAGGCGTATGGGGGAAAAAGAGACCCAGTACTTC	CASRRRMGEKETQYF
TRBV5-5	.	.	TRBJ2-3	TGTGCCAGCAGCCTGGACTTCCCCCAGTATTTT	CASSLDFPQYF
TRBV29-1	few	.	TRBJ1-5	TGCAGCGTTTCAGGGGATAGCAATCAGCCCCAGCATTTT	CSVSGDSNQPQHF
TRBV7-2	.	TRBD1	TRBJ2-1	TGTGCCAGCAGCTTAGAGGGGGCGCGGTACAATGAGCAGTTCTTC	CASSLEGARYNEQFF
TRBV20-1	once	.	TRBJ2-1	TGCAGTGCCACCCGGGACATCGGCTACAATGAACAGTTCTTC	CSATRDIGYNEQFF
TRBV24-1	.	TRBD1	TRBJ2-1	TGTGCCACCTCCAGGGGGACCAACAATGAGCAGTTCTTC	CATSRGTNNEQFF
TRBV3-1	.	TRBD1	TRBJ1-2	TGTGCCAGCAGCCAAGGGGTTATGACAGGGCGCGGCTACACCTTC	CASSQGVMTGRGYTF
TRBV29-1	.	.	TRBJ1-2	TGCAGCGTTGAAGAGGGGAGAAACTATGGCTACACCTTC	CSVEEGRNYGYTF
TRBV12-3/TRBV12-4	few	TRBD1	TRBJ2-2	TGTGCCAGCAGGACCGGGACAGGGGTCACCGGGGAGCTGTTTTTT	CASRTGTGVTGELFF
TRBV7-8	.	TRBD1	TRBJ2-5	TGTGCCAGCAGCACTGGACAGGGGATTCAAGAGACCCAGTACTTC	CASSTGQGIQETQYF
TRBV4-3	.	TRBD1	TRBJ2-2	TGCGCCAGCAGCTACGAGACAGGGTATGGCACCGGGGAGCTGTTTTTT	CASSYETGYGTGELFF
TRBV5-8	.	TRBD2	TRBJ2-1	TGTGCCAGCAGCCCGCGGGGGGCTCTATACAATGAGCAGTTCTTC	CASSPRGALYNEQFF
TRBV28	.	.	TRBJ2-5	TGTGCCAGCAGCCAGATTGGGTTTCCGGGACAGCGGGATCGCGAGACCCAGTACTTC	CASSQIGFPGQRDRETQYF
TRBV4-3	.	TRBD2	TRBJ2-2	TGCGCCAGCAGCCAAAAACTAGCGGGGGGAGAAGGAACCGGGGAGCTGTTTTTT	CASSQKLAGGEGTGELFF